The source of this TCR beta chain is a study of blood T cell repertoires in COVID-19. Profiled with immunoSEQ multiplex PCR; TCRdb holds only in-frame clones, not every one. Among more than 450,000 clones listed, about 85% were seen once. The CDR3 has 14 amino acids. The germline V gene has CDR1 LGHDT and CDR2 YNNKEL (reference sequence). On this clone itself: A read error may account for a junction end that differs from germline.

The chain carries TRBV3-1 (or the pseudogene TRBV3-2) and TRBJ1-4; weak D call: TRBD1 (5 bases). Source material: PBMCs or T cells enriched from blood (not recorded which). The receptor was derived from a woman between 18 and 30 years old who had recovered from COVID-19. CDR3 nucleotides: TGTGCCAGCAGCCAAGGGGGGACTAGTGAAAAACTGTTTTTT. Protein sequence: CASSQGGTSEKLFF.